Listed here are 2 T cell receptor beta chains from one sample, sequenced in a study of CD8 T cells in Susac syndrome (dated by TCRdb to the late 2010s). Receptor libraries were prepared by the immunoSEQ multiplex PCR assay. RNA was extracted with the RNeasy kit and about 0.45 to 1 ug was reverse transcribed using random hexamers. TCRdb reanalyzed the raw reads on its own, using fastp at Q25 for trimming and MiXCR for clone calling, and kept in-frame beta chains. Rows merge per CDR3 protein into single entries with the most common DNA and genes. The sample table records 150,000 to 200,000 distinct CDR3 sequences; around 94% of these occur just once. The ten largest clones represent 0.075% to 0.095% of the sample. The sample was CD4+ T cells from PBMCs. The receptor source for this set is a human donor with multiple sclerosis.

The gene calls are TRBV20-1 and TRBJ1-5, with 9 bases that match TRBD1. The length of the CDR3 is 15 residues. With 3 bases clipped from V and 9 bases from J, the junction kept 12 bases outside the gene matches. From germline, CDR1 is DFQATT and CDR2 SNEGSKA (reference sequence). CDR3 nucleotides: TGCAGTGCTAGTGTAGGGACAGGGTTCTATACGCCCCAGCATTTT. Translated: CSASVGTGFYTPQHF.

This rearrangement joins TRBV20-1 to TRBJ1-2; D is unclear. This CDR3 spans 13 amino acids. Between the trimmed V and J ends, which lost 3 bases and 3 bases, there was a span of 11 bases. From germline, CDR1 is DFQATT and CDR2 SNEGSKA (reference sequence). The CDR3 region is CSASRSSYYGYTF. DNA of the CDR3: TGCAGTGCTAGCCGGTCTTCGTACTATGGCTACACCTTC.